This T cell receptor (beta chain) is drawn from a study of shared clonotypes between healthy human individuals. Generated by immunoSEQ multiplex PCR, the TCRdb table keeps only in-frame clones and is missing some. The sample has a few million clones; about 94% are singletons. From germline, CDR1 is SGHTA and CDR2 FQGNSA. Trimming took off 5 bases at V and 8 bases at J, with 18 bases between the two ends. This CDR3 contains 15 residues. The chain links TRBV7-2 to TRBJ1-4, with TRBD1 as a possible D gene (5 bases). The specimen was naive CD4+ T cells sorted from blood. As to subset: CD45RA+ positively selected. The clonotype originates from a man younger than 30 in good health. The CDR3 region has the DNA TGTGCCAGCAGCCGGGAACCAGGGCTGGGCGAAAAACTGTTTTTT. Translated, it gives CASSREPGLGEKLFF.